One sample yielded the 13 T cell receptor beta chains listed below, sequenced in a study of shared clonotypes between healthy human individuals. Clones were read by immunoSEQ multiplex PCR, and TCRdb kept only the in-frame ones, dropping some. The sample holds 2 million to 2.5 million clones; around 90% are singletons and the top ten take approximately 0.39%. The sample taken for sequencing was naive CD4+ T cells from PBMCs. Described subset: CD45RA+ positively selected. The receptor set was obtained from a man aged 18-30 years in good health. Some clones in this sample may be carry-over from other donors' samples.

The chain uses TRBV19 and TRBJ1-5; D not resolved. The germline V gene encodes CDR1 LNHDA and CDR2 SQIVND (reference sequence). The germline V and J ends were trimmed by 3 bases and 7 bases, with 10 bases remaining between them. The CDR3 is made up of 13 amino acids. The CDR3 here is CASSIRVEQPQHF. The CDR3 DNA sequence: TGTGCCAGTAGTATTAGGGTGGAGCAGCCCCAGCATTTT.

The chain links TRBV10-3 to TRBJ2-1; possibly TRBD2 for D (5 bases). Trimming cost V 6 bases and J 7 bases, with 16 bases left between them. The CDR3 spans 14 residues. Germline V lookup: CDR1 ENHRY, CDR2 SYGVKD. The CDR3: CAIRDLGSGNEQFF. The CDR3 bases are TGTGCCATCAGGGACTTGGGCTCAGGTAATGAGCAGTTCTTC.

This chain links TRBV5-1 with TRBJ2-5, with 9 bases matching TRBD2. The CDR3 is made up of 15 amino acids. V trimming: 0 bases; J trimming: 3 bases; junction bases outside the gene matches: 3. Germline V CDR1 and CDR2: SGHRS, YFSETQ. This chain's CDR3 is CASSLAASGKETQYF. The CDR3 nucleotides are TGCGCCAGCAGCTTGGCGGCTAGCGGGAAAGAGACCCAGTACTTC.

The sample holds a few counts of this clone. The chain recombines TRBV30 with TRBJ1-4; TRBD1 matches 12 bases. The CDR3 loop spans 14 amino acids. CDR1 is GTSNPN, CDR2 SVGIG, per germline (reference sequence). The junction had 4 bases not matched to a gene; V was cut back by 4 bases and J by 7 bases. CDR3 nucleotide sequence: TGTGCCTGGACCCGGGACAGGGGGCCTGAAAAACTGTTTTTT. Amino acid sequence: CAWTRDRGPEKLFF. The variable domain in full, completed from reference TRBV30 and TRBJ1-4, reads SQTIHQWPATLVQPVGSPLSLECTVEGTSNPNLYWYRQAAGRGLQLLFYSVGIGQISSEVPQNLSASRPQDRQFILSSKKLLLSDSGFYLCAWTRDRGPEKLFFGSGTQLSVL.

The rearrangement joins TRBV5-1 to TRBJ2-1; 12 bases are a match to TRBD2. This CDR3 comprises 16 residues. The germline V gene encodes CDR1 SGHRS and CDR2 YFSETQ. J gave up 3 bases and V 4 bases, and 5 bases lay outside the gene matches. Here the CDR3 reads CASSPGLAGLYNEQFF. CDR3 bases: TGCGCCAGCAGCCCAGGACTAGCGGGGCTCTACAATGAGCAGTTCTTC.

The V gene is TRBV10-2, the J gene TRBJ2-7, with TRBD2 matching 8 bases. V shed 8 bases and J 0 bases; nucleotides not matched to a gene: 6. Germline CDR1 reads WSHSY; CDR2 reads SAAADI. This CDR3 has 14 residues. The CDR3 DNA follows: TGCGCCAGCCAGGGCGGGAGGAGCTCCTACGAGCAGTACTTC. Its translation is CASQGGRSSYEQYF.

The CDR3 loop reads CASSHEQGLWETQYF. Written as DNA, the CDR3 is TGTGCCAGCAGCCATGAACAGGGTTTATGGGAGACCCAGTACTTC. The chain joins TRBV5-5 to TRBJ2-5; possible D gene TRBD1, 6 bases. CDR1 SGHKS and CDR2 YYEKEE come from the germline V gene (reference sequence). V lost 4 bases and J 5 bases, leaving 18 bases between the germline ends. The CDR3 sequence is 15 residues long.

V gene TRBV6-1 combines with J gene TRBJ2-1; 10 bases map to TRBD2. Germline CDR1 is MNHNS and CDR2 is SASEGT. After removal of 2 bases from V and 8 bases from J, the junction contained 9 bases not matched to a gene. The CDR3 extends over 16 amino acids. The CDR3 region is CASSEFRLAGEHEQFF. The CDR3 region has the DNA TGTGCCAGCAGTGAATTCAGGCTAGCGGGAGAACATGAGCAGTTCTTC.

The chain joins TRBV11-3 to TRBJ2-5; maybe TRBD1 (5 bases). The length of the CDR3 is 15 residues. V was clipped by 5 bases and J by 5 bases, with 18 bases between them. CDR1 SGHNT and CDR2 YENEEA come from the germline V gene. The CDR3: CASSPWSGYRETQYF. The CDR3 DNA is TGTGCCAGCAGCCCCTGGTCAGGGTATCGTGAGACCCAGTACTTC.

The DNA of the CDR3 is TGTGCCAGCAGTTTAGGCCCAAACCAAGAGACCCAGTACTTC. This gives the protein CASSLGPNQETQYF. This chain links TRBV28 with TRBJ2-5; D is undetermined. Germline V gives CDR1 MDHEN, CDR2 SYDVKM. Trimming cost V 2 bases and J 0 bases, with 7 bases left between them. This CDR3 spans 14 amino acids.

The chain has TRBV13 and TRBJ2-1, with 10 bases that match TRBD2. CDR1 PRHDT and CDR2 FYEKMQ come from the germline V gene (reference sequence). The junction had 7 bases not matched to a gene; V was cut back by 5 bases and J by 6 bases. CDR3 length: 15 amino acids. CDR3 sequence: CASSPPSGRRNEQFF. The CDR3 DNA sequence: TGTGCCAGCAGCCCCCCTAGCGGGAGACGCAATGAGCAGTTCTTC.

The table lists this clone with a count of one. The J gene is TRBJ2-3, the V gene TRBV7-9; TRBD2 matches 13 bases. The CDR3 loop spans 16 amino acids. Per germline, CDR1 SEHNR and CDR2 FQNEAQ (reference sequence). With V trimmed by 5 bases and J by 3 bases, 5 bases remained unmatched. The DNA of the CDR3 is TGTGCCAGCAGCGACGAACTAGCGGGAGGGACAGATACGCAGTATTTT. Amino acids: CASSDELAGGTDTQYF.

The chain has TRBV7-2 and TRBJ2-5; 7 bases match TRBD2. The DNA end is a closer match to TRBJ2-7, so the J assignment may be wrong. The germline gives CDR1 SGHTA, CDR2 FQGNSA. This CDR3 has 15 amino acids. This CDR3 reads CASSLGGGRRYEQYF. Here the CDR3 DNA reads TGTGCCAGCAGCTTGGGAGGCGGGAGACGCTACGAGCAGTACTTC.